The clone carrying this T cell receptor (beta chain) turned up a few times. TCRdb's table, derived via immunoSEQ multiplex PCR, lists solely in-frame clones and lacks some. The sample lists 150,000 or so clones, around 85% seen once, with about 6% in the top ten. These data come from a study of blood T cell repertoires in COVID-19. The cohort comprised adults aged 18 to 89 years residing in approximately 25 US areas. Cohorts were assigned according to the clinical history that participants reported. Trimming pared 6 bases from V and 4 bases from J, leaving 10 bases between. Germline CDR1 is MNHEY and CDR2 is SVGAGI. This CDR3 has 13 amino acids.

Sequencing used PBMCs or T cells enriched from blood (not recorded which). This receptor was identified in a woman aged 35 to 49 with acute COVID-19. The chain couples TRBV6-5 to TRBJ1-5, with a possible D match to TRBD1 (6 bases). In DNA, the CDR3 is TGTGCCAGCAGGTCAGGGGCAAATCAGCCCCAGCATTTT. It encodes CASRSGANQPQHF.